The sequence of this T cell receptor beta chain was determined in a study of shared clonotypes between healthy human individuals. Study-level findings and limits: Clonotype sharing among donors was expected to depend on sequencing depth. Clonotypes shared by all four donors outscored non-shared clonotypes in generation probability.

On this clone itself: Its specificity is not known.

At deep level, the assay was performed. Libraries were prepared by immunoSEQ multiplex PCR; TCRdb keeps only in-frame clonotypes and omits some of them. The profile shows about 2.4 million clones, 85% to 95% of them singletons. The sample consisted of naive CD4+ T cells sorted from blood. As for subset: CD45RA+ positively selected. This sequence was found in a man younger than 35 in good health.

CDR3 sequence: CASSDMSTGQGTRPQHF. In DNA form, the CDR3 reads TGTGCCAGCAGTGATATGTCCACGGGACAGGGCACCAGGCCCCAGCATTTT. The chain combines TRBV2 with TRBJ1-5; 9 bases map to TRBD1. V lost 3 bases and J lost 9; bases outside the gene matches: 15. The length of the CDR3 is 17 residues. Germline CDR1 is SNHLY and CDR2 is FYNNEI.